The present entry profiles one T cell receptor beta chain with its context. The antigen is undetermined. TCRdb processed the RACE reads anew with MiXCR; each CDR3 protein has one entry. The table lists about 160,000 distinct CDR3 sequences, 28% of them singletons. This sample is drawn from a study of human T cells and chemical hapten exposure. On the study more broadly: Skin on the upper inner arm, 2 cm by 2 cm in size, was sensitized with 2% DPC. Diphenylcyclopropenone, dosed weekly to the scalp, was given to patients throughout the roughly 24-week study. Study-level results: Because all patients had alopecia, their immune responses might differ from healthy ones.

The time point: patch test 3, about 24 weeks after DPC sensitization. Stated treatment: therapeutic diphenylcyclopropenone sensitization with weekly scalp DPC. V lost 2 bases, J lost 8 bases, and 10 bases lay in between. Germline CDR1 is SNHLY and CDR2 is FYNNEI. This CDR3 has 13 amino acids. This receptor was obtained from a woman between 18 and 29 years old with alopecia areata. Some clones in this sample may be carry-over from other donors' samples. The chain joins TRBV2 to TRBJ2-1, with D perhaps TRBD2 (6 bases). Sequences were derived from whole blood, sampled in connection with sensitization to the hapten diphenylcyclopropenone (DPC). The CDR3 DNA reads as TGTGCCAGCAGTGAACGACTAGTTGATGAGCAGTTCTTC. This sequence encodes CASSERLVDEQFF.